This section outlines one T cell receptor beta chain sequence together with its context. The entry originates in a study of shared clonotypes between healthy human individuals. In the authors' methods: Owing to the provision of junction-only sequences devoid of quality scores by immunoSEQ, filtering differed. Sequencing was performed with immunoSEQ multiplex PCR; in TCRdb, only in-frame clones are kept and a portion is missing. Clone size and V and J calls were adopted from that table, with D and trimming inferred from the DNA. Among a few million clones listed, approximately 95% were seen once. Nashville, Tennessee was home to all donors, who were Caucasian adults. CD45RA+ naive and CD45RA-negative memory subsets were separated from CD4+ cells. V lost 2 bases, J lost 3 bases, and 7 bases lay in between. The CDR3 covers 13 residues. CDR1 SEHNR and CDR2 FQNEAQ come from the germline V gene (reference sequence).

This sequence was found in a man between 18 and 29 years old in good health. The J gene is TRBJ1-1, the V gene TRBV7-9; no reliable D call. Sequencing was carried out using naive CD4+ T cells sorted from blood. Documented subset: CD45RA+ positively selected. The CDR3 protein is CASSLLGDTEAFF. In DNA, the CDR3 is TGTGCCAGCAGCTTACTTGGGGACACTGAAGCTTTCTTT.